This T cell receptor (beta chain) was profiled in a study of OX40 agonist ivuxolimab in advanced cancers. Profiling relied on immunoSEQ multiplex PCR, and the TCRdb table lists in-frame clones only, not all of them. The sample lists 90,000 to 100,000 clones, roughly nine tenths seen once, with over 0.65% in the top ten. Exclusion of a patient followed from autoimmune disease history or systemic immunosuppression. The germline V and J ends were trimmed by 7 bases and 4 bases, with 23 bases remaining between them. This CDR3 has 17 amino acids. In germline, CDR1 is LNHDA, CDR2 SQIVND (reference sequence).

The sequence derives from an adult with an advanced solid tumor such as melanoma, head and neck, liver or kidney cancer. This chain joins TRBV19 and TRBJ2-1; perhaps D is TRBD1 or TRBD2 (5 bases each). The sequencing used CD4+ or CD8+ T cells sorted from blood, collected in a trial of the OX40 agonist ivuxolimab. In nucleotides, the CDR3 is TGTGCCAGTACCCCGAGGTTGGGAGAGAGGGGTTACAATGAGCAGTTCTTC. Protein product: CASTPRLGERGYNEQFF.